Reported below is one T cell receptor beta chain. Its specificity is not known. The iRepertoire nested amplicon-rescue multiplex PCR amplified TCR alpha and beta CDR3s from RNA. Tissue mRNA or PBMC total RNA, roughly 90-450 ng, went into one-step reverse transcription and amplification. Using its own MiXCR run on the multiplex PCR reads, TCRdb lists one record per CDR3 protein. The sample carries under 200,000 distinct CDR3 sequences, over 25% recorded once. These data originate in a study of glioma-infiltrating T cells. Study-level findings and limits: Tissue-blood divergence was below expectation in non-neoplastic patients, above in gliomas.

Germline V CDR1 and CDR2: DFQATT, SNEGSKA (reference sequence). V shed 6 bases and J shed 6 bases, with 20 bases lying between them. The CDR3 has 14 amino acids. V gene TRBV20-1 combines with J gene TRBJ1-2; possible D gene TRBD1, 6 bases. The sequencing sample was made of glioma tissue, nonneoplastic brain tissue, or PBMCs (not recorded which). This clonotype originated in a human donor with low-grade glioma or glioblastoma, undergoing nonglioma brain surgery, or in good health (not recorded which). The CDR3 DNA reads TGCAGTGCCCGAACGTGGGAACAGGGTAATGGCTACACCTTC. It specifies CSARTWEQGNGYTF.